Below, 10 T cell receptor beta chains from the same sample are listed, as sequenced in a study of T-cell reconstitution after alpha-beta-depleted transplantation in children. Preparing the TCRbeta library involved the use of unique molecular identifiers. TCRdb passed the PCR reads through MiXCR, listing each CDR3 protein once. The sample contains about 270,000 distinct CDR3 sequences, about a tenth of which appear only once. Specimen: PBMCs from the stem cell graft donor, collected from the stem cell graft. Every receptor here comes from a human donor who donated a stem cell graft to a child with SCID.

This clonotype appeared a few times. This rearrangement joins TRBV20-1 to TRBJ2-7, with D possibly matching TRBD1 (6 bases). The CDR3 covers 13 residues. The V and J ends lost 6 bases and 3 bases respectively, with 15 bases between them. From germline, CDR1 is DFQATT and CDR2 SNEGSKA (reference sequence). CDR3 in amino acids: CSARILDSYEQYF. The CDR3 region has the DNA TGCAGTGCGAGGATCCTGGACAGCTACGAGCAGTACTTC.

The chain employs TRBV14 and TRBJ2-7; D unclear. The CDR3 covers 15 residues. Between the trimmed V and J ends, which lost 2 bases and 3 bases, there was a span of 14 bases. Germline V gene data show CDR1 as SGHDN and CDR2 as FVKESK. The CDR3 nucleotides are TGTGCCAGCAGCCAACGCGGCCAAAGACGCTACGAGCAGTACTTC. It yields the protein CASSQRGQRRYEQYF.

The chain couples TRBV27 to TRBJ2-7, with D perhaps matching TRBD2 (5 bases). CDR3 length: 14 residues. The germline V and J ends were trimmed by 3 bases and 0 bases, with 9 bases remaining between them. CDR1 is MNHEY and CDR2 is SMNVEV in the germline V gene (reference sequence). CDR3 sequence reads: CASSFGVLSYEQYF. The DNA for the CDR3 is TGTGCCAGCAGTTTCGGGGTCCTCTCCTACGAGCAGTACTTC.

In this sample, this clonotype turned up a few times. The V and J genes are TRBV11-3 and TRBJ2-3, with D possibly being TRBD1 (6 bases). The V end lost 5 bases, the J end lost 5 bases, and 11 bases lay between the germline ends. The germline V gene encodes CDR1 SGHNT and CDR2 YENEEA. The CDR3 has 13 residues. The CDR3 spells CASSLIQGDTQYF. Here the CDR3 DNA reads TGTGCCAGCAGCCTTATACAGGGAGATACGCAGTATTTT. Full variable domain (rest looked up from reference TRBV11-3 and TRBJ2-3): EAGVVQSPRYKIIEKKQPVAFWCNPISGHNTLYWYLQNLGQGPELLIRYENEEAVDDSQLPKDRFSAERLKGVDSTLKIQPAELGDSAVYLCASSLIQGDTQYFGPGTRLTVL.

This sequence joins TRBV7-9 and TRBJ2-1; D perhaps matches TRBD2 (6 bases). The CDR3 contains 14 residues. The germline V gene has CDR1 SEHNR and CDR2 FQNEAQ (reference sequence). Between the trimmed V and J ends, which lost 4 bases and 6 bases, there was a span of 13 bases. The CDR3 here is CASSWAGTSNEQFF. CDR3 coding DNA: TGTGCCAGCAGCTGGGCAGGGACTTCCAATGAGCAGTTCTTC.

The chain has TRBV9 and TRBJ2-1; 8 nucleotides align to TRBD2. CDR1 is SGDLS and CDR2 is YYNGEE in the germline V gene. The CDR3 is 16 amino acids. The ends lost 0 bases at V and 5 bases at J; junction bases unmatched: 7. CDR3 region: CASSVAPTSANNEQFF. Here the CDR3 DNA reads TGTGCCAGCAGCGTAGCCCCGACTAGCGCCAACAATGAGCAGTTCTTC.

This clonotype was seen only a few times. V usage is TRBV4-2 and J usage is TRBJ2-1; TRBD2 agrees at 12 bases. J gave up 7 bases and V 1 base, and 2 bases lay outside the gene matches. Germline V gene sequence: CDR1 LGHNA, CDR2 YNFKEQ. This CDR3 is 15 amino acids long. This CDR3 is CASSQGTSGVNEQFF. In DNA form, the CDR3 reads TGTGCCAGCAGCCAAGGGACTAGCGGGGTAAATGAGCAGTTCTTC.

This clonotype was seen a handful of times. This chain joins TRBV5-1 and TRBJ2-7; possibly TRBD1 or TRBD2 for D (5 bases each). There are 16 residues in the CDR3. Looked up from germline, CDR1 is SGHRS and CDR2 is YFSETQ. Between the trimmed V and J ends, which lost 4 bases and 7 bases, there was a span of 24 bases. The CDR3 nucleotides are TGCGCCAGCAGCCCCTTTATCAATAGGGACGAGGAGGAGCAGTACTTC. Translating gives CASSPFINRDEEEQYF. Supplemented by reference TRBV5-1 and TRBJ2-7, the full variable domain reads KAGVTQTPRYLIKTRGQQVTLSCSPISGHRSVSWYQQTPGQGLQFLFEYFSETQRNKGNFPGRFSGRQFSNSRSEMNVSTLELGDSALYLCASSPFINRDEEEQYFGPGTRLTVT.

This clonotype was counted only a few times. The chain links TRBV14 to TRBJ2-2, with TRBD2 as a possible D gene (6 bases). Germline V CDR1 and CDR2: SGHDN, FVKESK. The CDR3 runs to 15 residues. The V end was cut by 9 bases, the J end by 0 bases, with 14 bases between. The CDR3 region has the DNA TGTGCCAGGACTCGGCGGGGCACGAACACCGGGGAGCTGTTTTTT. Translated, it gives CARTRRGTNTGELFF.

Ten or more counts support this clonotype. The rearrangement uses TRBV12-3 or TRBV12-4 and TRBJ1-1; D is unclear. V shed 3 bases and J shed 7 bases, with 12 bases lying between them. This CDR3 is built from 13 residues. The CDR3 DNA sequence: TGTGCCAGCAGTTTGAACAACCACTATGAAGCTTTCTTT. Residues: CASSLNNHYEAFF.